This T cell receptor beta chain was recovered during a study of Graves' ophthalmopathy and Graves' hyperthyroidism. Broader study findings: Its predictions of ophthalmopathy progression gave the model over 65% sensitivity and 72.22% specificity.

In this sample, this clonotype turned up many times. Its matching antigen is unknown. Beta-chain TCR CDR3 regions were amplified from RNA transcripts. The authors performed first-round RT-PCR with HTBI primers and then a second-round multiplex PCR. MiXCR was run by TCRdb on the multiplex PCR reads, yielding one entry per CDR3 protein. The sample holds fewer than 400,000 distinct CDR3 sequences; roughly 18% are singletons and the top ten take 1.5% to 2%. The trim removed 0 bases at V and 14 bases at J, leaving 9 bases unmatched. Germline lookup yields CDR1 LGHNA and CDR2 YNFKEQ. This CDR3 is built from 13 residues. PBMCs originated in about 9.8 ml of fresh peripheral blood.

The rearrangement links TRBV4-2 to TRBJ1-1; 7 bases align to TRBD1. This receptor was identified in a young woman with Graves' ophthalmopathy. Sequencing was performed on peripheral blood. The CDR3 coding sequence is TGTGCCAGCAGCCAAGATCAGGGGGTTGTTGTCTTCTTT. As protein: CASSQDQGVVVFF.